This T cell receptor (beta chain) was captured in a study of high-grade serous ovarian cancer treatment subgroups. Looking at the study overall: On average, around 15,000 reads and roughly 7,000 unique TCR beta rearrangements were obtained per sample. General study points: Different patients shared almost no repertoire; same-patient tumors shared roughly 0.1 to 0.8. CDR1 and CDR2 were left unanalyzed; analyses focused on CDR3.

This clone occurred a few times. As yet, its antigen is unknown. With 4 bases clipped from V and 2 bases from J, the junction kept 4 bases outside the gene matches. CDR3 length: 15 residues. Germline CDR1 reads SEHNR; CDR2 reads FQNEAQ (reference sequence). Libraries were prepared by immunoSEQ multiplex PCR; TCRdb keeps only in-frame clonotypes and omits some of them. The repertoire holds approximately 10,000 clones, with approximately 75% as singletons. Tumor samples were obtained before definitive surgery or chemotherapy. The chain is built from TRBV7-9 and TRBJ1-2; 10 bases map to TRBD1. The source material was tumor tissue. This TCR was sampled from a human donor with high-grade serous ovarian cancer. CDR3 sequence: CASSYDRGRNYGYTF. Written as DNA, the CDR3 is TGTGCCAGCAGCTACGACAGGGGGCGGAACTATGGCTACACCTTC.